A selection of T cell receptor beta chains follows, all from one sample in a study of Ad26.COV2.S vaccination and SARS-CoV-2 variants. Assay: immunoSEQ multiplex PCR; the TCRdb copy retains only in-frame clones and omits some. This table has hundreds of thousands of clones, more than 70% appearing once. Sequencing was performed on peripheral blood, taken in a trial of Ad26.COV2.S vaccine versus placebo. All receptors derive from a person between 18 and 60 years old who received the Ad26.COV2.S COVID-19 vaccine or a placebo. The CDR3 runs from the conserved cysteine through the conserved F or W. D genes are given only for firm matches. Clone size is shown for a subset of rows, as once, few, many or a class of expanded clone.

J gene,clone size,D gene,V gene,CDR3 protein,CDR3 DNA
TRBJ2-7,.,.,TRBV5-1,CASSLEGLYEQYF,TGCGCCAGCAGCTTGGAAGGGCTCTACGAGCAGTACTTC
TRBJ1-5,.,.,TRBV5-1,CASSRDQNQPQHF,TGCGCCAGCAGCCGGGACCAAAATCAGCCCCAGCATTTT
TRBJ2-2,.,.,TRBV18,CASSPQTGEDTGELFF,TGTGCCAGCTCACCCCAGACGGGGGAGGACACCGGGGAGCTGTTTTTT
TRBJ2-5,.,TRBD1,TRBV29-1,CTVEEGQGRQETQYF,TGCACCGTCGAGGAGGGACAGGGACGCCAAGAGACCCAGTACTTC
TRBJ2-6,.,.,TRBV5-1,CASNLQGAGANVLTF,TGCGCCAGCAATCTACAGGGAGCTGGGGCCAACGTCCTGACTTTC
TRBJ1-2,once,.,TRBV6-5,CASTRGSYGYTF,TGTGCCAGCACCCGGGGCTCTTATGGCTACACCTTC
TRBJ2-7,.,TRBD2,TRBV6-2/TRBV6-3,CASSDPSGGSYEQYF,TGTGCCAGCAGTGATCCTAGCGGGGGTTCCTACGAGCAGTACTTC
TRBJ2-7,.,TRBD2,TRBV6-5,CASSYSIGGSSYEQYF,TGTGCCAGCAGTTACTCGATCGGCGGGAGCTCCTACGAGCAGTACTTC
TRBJ1-1,.,TRBD1,TRBV9,CASTPPGGTEAFF,TGTGCCAGCACCCCCCCAGGGGGCACTGAAGCTTTCTTT
TRBJ2-5,.,TRBD2,TRBV6-5,CASKASGGQETQYF,TGTGCCAGCAAGGCTAGCGGGGGGCAAGAGACCCAGTACTTC
TRBJ1-5,.,.,TRBV7-9,CASRVGNQPQHF,TGTGCCAGCAGGGTCGGCAATCAGCCCCAGCATTTT
TRBJ1-1,.,.,TRBV7-9,CASSLRGFGQVGMNTEAFF,TGTGCCAGCAGCTTACGGGGCTTTGGGCAGGTCGGCATGAACACTGAAGCTTTCTTT
TRBJ2-7,.,TRBD2,TRBV10-3,CATWGPGLAGGPSYEQYF,TGTGCCACCTGGGGCCCGGGACTAGCGGGAGGGCCATCCTACGAGCAGTACTTC
TRBJ1-4,.,TRBD1,TRBV2,CASSDRGRPTEKLFF,TGTGCCAGCAGTGACAGGGGGCGCCCGACTGAAAAACTGTTTTTT
TRBJ2-7,.,.,TRBV19,CASSPPGLRRGDQYF,TGTGCCAGTAGTCCCCCGGGCCTAAGGAGGGGGGATCAGTACTTC
TRBJ1-1,.,TRBD1,TRBV18,CASSPNRGQSPEAFF,TGTGCCAGCTCACCGAACAGGGGGCAAAGTCCTGAAGCTTTCTTT
TRBJ2-3,.,TRBD2,TRBV24-1,CATSDRTSGASTDTQYF,TGTGCCACCAGTGATCGGACTAGCGGGGCTAGCACAGATACGCAGTATTTT
TRBJ1-6,.,TRBD1,TRBV10-3,CAISADRYNSPLHF,TGTGCCATCAGTGCGGACAGGTATAATTCACCCCTCCACTTT
TRBJ1-5,.,.,TRBV18,CASSPTGGQPQHF,TGTGCCAGCTCACCAACGGGGGGCCAGCCCCAGCATTTT
TRBJ2-5,.,.,TRBV5-1,CASSLGTAPQETQYF,TGCGCCAGCAGCTTGGGGACAGCCCCTCAAGAGACCCAGTACTTC
TRBJ1-5,.,.,TRBV5-3,CARSLGGTLYYSNQPQHF,TGTGCCAGAAGCTTGGGAGGGACACTTTATTATAGCAATCAGCCCCAGCATTTT
TRBJ2-7,.,TRBD2,TRBV18,CASSPGLAGASEQYF,TGTGCCAGCTCACCGGGACTAGCGGGAGCATCCGAGCAGTACTTC
TRBJ2-3,.,TRBD1,TRBV5-4,CASSWTGRRTDTQYF,TGTGCCAGCAGTTGGACAGGGAGAAGAACAGATACGCAGTATTTT
TRBJ1-2,few,TRBD1,TRBV25-1,CASSQPGQGYGYTF,TGTGCCAGCAGCCAACCGGGACAGGGCTATGGCTACACCTTC
TRBJ1-3,.,.,TRBV5-1,CASSPTPQDTIYF,TGCGCCAGCAGCCCCACTCCCCAGGACACCATATATTTT
TRBJ1-1,.,.,TRBV2,CASTGSSVPLRRTEAFF,TGTGCCAGCACCGGCAGTTCCGTACCCCTTCGTCGGACTGAAGCTTTCTTT
TRBJ1-1,.,.,TRBV5-6,CASSEEQTRHNTEAFF,TGTGCCAGCAGCGAGGAACAGACACGACATAACACTGAAGCTTTCTTT
TRBJ1-3,.,.,TRBV5-6,CASSLWGPFSGNTIYF,TGTGCCAGCAGCTTGTGGGGGCCCTTCTCTGGAAACACCATATATTTT
TRBJ2-1,.,TRBD2,TRBV6-5,CAILAGAHEQFF,TGTGCCATCTTAGCGGGAGCACATGAGCAGTTCTTC
TRBJ1-5,many,TRBD1,TRBV18,CASSAGQVNQPQHF,TGTGCCAGCTCAGCGGGACAGGTTAATCAGCCCCAGCATTTT
TRBJ1-5,.,.,TRBV3-1/TRBV3-2,CASSQSPHQPQHF,TGTGCCAGCAGCCAAAGTCCTCATCAGCCCCAGCATTTT
TRBJ2-7,.,.,TRBV30,CAWRSQGREQYF,TGTGCCTGGAGAAGCCAGGGCCGGGAGCAGTACTTC
TRBJ2-1,.,.,TRBV27,CASSLRRESYNEQFF,TGTGCCAGCAGTTTAAGGAGGGAATCCTACAATGAGCAGTTCTTC
TRBJ1-1,.,.,TRBV30,CAWTPNRDTEAFF,TGTGCCTGGACGCCAAACAGGGACACTGAAGCTTTCTTT
TRBJ1-1,.,.,TRBV2,CASSETSLGLNTEAFF,TGTGCCAGCAGTGAGACATCCTTGGGACTGAACACTGAAGCTTTCTTT